This T cell receptor (beta chain) was recorded in a study of blood T cell repertoires in COVID-19. This clone has just one count. Assay used: immunoSEQ multiplex PCR; TCRdb lists only in-frame clones, some missing. Of around 150,000 clones in the sample, over 60% were seen once. Germline V CDR1 and CDR2: MNHEY, SVGAGI. The CDR3 totals 13 residues. V lost 4 bases and J 8 bases, leaving 12 bases between the germline ends. This chain joins TRBV6-5 and TRBJ2-1; D might be TRBD2 (6 bases). This TCR was sampled from a man aged 50-59 years with acute or convalescent COVID-19. The source material was peripheral blood. The CDR3 here is CASSSPGGHEQFF. The CDR3, as DNA: TGTGCCAGCAGTTCCCCAGGAGGGCATGAGCAGTTCTTC.